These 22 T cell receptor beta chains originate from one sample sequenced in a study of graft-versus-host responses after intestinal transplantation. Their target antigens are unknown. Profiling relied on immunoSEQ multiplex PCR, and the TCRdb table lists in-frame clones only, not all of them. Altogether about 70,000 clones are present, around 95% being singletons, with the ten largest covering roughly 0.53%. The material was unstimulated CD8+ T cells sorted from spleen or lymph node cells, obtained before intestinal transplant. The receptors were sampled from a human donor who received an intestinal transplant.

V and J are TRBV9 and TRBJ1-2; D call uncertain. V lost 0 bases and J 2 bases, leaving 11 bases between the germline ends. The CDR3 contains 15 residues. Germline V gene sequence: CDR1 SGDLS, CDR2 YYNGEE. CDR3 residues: CASSVGAGGNYGYTF. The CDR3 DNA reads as TGTGCCAGCAGCGTAGGGGCAGGAGGAAACTATGGCTACACCTTC.

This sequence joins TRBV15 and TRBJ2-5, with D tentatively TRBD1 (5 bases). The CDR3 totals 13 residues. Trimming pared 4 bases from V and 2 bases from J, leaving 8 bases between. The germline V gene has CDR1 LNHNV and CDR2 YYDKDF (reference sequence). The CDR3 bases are TGTGCCACCAGCAACCGGACACAAGAGACCCAGTACTTC. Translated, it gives CATSNRTQETQYF. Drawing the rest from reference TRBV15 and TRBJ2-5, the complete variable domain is DAMVIQNPRYQVTQFGKPVTLSCSQTLNHNVMYWYQQKSSQAPKLLFHYYDKDFNNEADTPDNFQSRRPNTSFCFLDIRSPGLGDTAMYLCATSNRTQETQYFGPGTRLLVL.

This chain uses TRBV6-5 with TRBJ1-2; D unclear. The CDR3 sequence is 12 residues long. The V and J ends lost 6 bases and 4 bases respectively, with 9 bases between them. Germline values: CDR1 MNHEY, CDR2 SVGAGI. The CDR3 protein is CASSPGGYGYTF. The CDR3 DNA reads TGTGCCAGCAGCCCGGGTGGCTATGGCTACACCTTC.

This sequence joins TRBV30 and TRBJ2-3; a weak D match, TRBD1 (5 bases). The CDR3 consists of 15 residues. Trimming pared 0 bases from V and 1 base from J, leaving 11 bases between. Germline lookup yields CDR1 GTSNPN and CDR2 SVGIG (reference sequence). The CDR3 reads CAWSVGRVGTDTQYF. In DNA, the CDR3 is TGTGCCTGGAGTGTAGGCAGGGTGGGCACAGATACGCAGTATTTT.

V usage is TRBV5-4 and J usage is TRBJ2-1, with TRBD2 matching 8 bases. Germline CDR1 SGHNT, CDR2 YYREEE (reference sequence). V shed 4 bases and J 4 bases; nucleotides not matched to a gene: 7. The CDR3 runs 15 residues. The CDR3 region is CASSPREDHYNEQFF. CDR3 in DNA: TGTGCCAGCAGCCCGCGGGAGGATCATTACAATGAGCAGTTCTTC. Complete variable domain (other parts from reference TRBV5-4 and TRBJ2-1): ETGVTQSPTHLIKTRGQQVTLRCSSQSGHNTVSWYQQALGQGPQFIFQYYREEENGRGNFPPRFSGLQFPNYSSELNVNALELDDSALYLCASSPREDHYNEQFFGPGTRLTVL.

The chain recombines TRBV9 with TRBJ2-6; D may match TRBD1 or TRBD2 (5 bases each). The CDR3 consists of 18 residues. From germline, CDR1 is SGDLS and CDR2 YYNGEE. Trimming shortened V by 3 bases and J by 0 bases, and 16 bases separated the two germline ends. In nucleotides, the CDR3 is TGTGCCAGCAGCGAAACCGGGACGCCGAGCTCTGGGGCCAACGTCCTGACTTTC. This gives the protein CASSETGTPSSGANVLTF. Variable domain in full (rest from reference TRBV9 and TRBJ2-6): DSGVTQTPKHLITATGQRVTLRCSPRSGDLSVYWYQQSLDQGLQFLIQYYNGEERAKGNILERFSAQQFPDLHSELNLSSLELGDSALYFCASSETGTPSSGANVLTFGAGSRLTVL.

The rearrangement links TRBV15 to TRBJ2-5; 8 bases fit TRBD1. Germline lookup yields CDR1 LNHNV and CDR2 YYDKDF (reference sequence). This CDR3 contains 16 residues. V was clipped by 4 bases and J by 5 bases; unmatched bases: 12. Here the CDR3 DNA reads TGTGCCACCAGCATCAGACAGGGGAGCAACATGGAGACCCAGTACTTC. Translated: CATSIRQGSNMETQYF.

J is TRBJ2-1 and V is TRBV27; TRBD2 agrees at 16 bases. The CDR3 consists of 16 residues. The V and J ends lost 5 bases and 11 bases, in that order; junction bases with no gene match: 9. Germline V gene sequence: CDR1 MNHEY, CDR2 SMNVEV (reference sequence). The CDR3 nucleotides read TGTGCCAGCAGTCTTACTCCGGGACTAGCGGGAGGGCAGCAGTTCTTC. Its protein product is CASSLTPGLAGGQQFF.

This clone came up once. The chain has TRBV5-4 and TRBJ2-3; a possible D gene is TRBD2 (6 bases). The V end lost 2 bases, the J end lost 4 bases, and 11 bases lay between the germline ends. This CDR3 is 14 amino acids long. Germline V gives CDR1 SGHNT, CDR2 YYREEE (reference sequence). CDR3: CASSFAEGPDTQYF. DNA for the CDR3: TGTGCCAGCAGCTTCGCGGAGGGCCCAGATACGCAGTATTTT.

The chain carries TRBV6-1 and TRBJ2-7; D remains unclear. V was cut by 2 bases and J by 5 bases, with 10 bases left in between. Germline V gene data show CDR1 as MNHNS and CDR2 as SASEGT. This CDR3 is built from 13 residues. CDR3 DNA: TGTGCCAGCAGTGAATTTACAGTCAACGAGCAGTACTTC. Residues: CASSEFTVNEQYF.

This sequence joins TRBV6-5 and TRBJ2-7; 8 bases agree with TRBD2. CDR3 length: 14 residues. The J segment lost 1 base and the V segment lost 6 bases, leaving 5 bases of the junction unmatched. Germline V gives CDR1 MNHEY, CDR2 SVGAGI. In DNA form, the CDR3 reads TGTGCCAGCAGCCAAGCGGGAGAGTCCTACGAGCAGTACTTC. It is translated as CASSQAGESYEQYF.

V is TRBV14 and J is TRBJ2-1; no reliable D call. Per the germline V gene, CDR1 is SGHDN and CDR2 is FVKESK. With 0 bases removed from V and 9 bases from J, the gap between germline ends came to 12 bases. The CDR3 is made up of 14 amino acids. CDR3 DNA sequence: TGTGCCAGCAGCCAAGAGGGCAGCTCAGGTGAGCAGTTCTTC. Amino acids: CASSQEGSSGEQFF.

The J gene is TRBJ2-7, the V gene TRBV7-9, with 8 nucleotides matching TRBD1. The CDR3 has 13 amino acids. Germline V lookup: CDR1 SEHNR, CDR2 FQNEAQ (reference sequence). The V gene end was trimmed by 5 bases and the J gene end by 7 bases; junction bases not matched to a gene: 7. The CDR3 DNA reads TGTGCCAGCAGCGAGGGACAGGACTGGGAGCAGTACTTC. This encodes CASSEGQDWEQYF.

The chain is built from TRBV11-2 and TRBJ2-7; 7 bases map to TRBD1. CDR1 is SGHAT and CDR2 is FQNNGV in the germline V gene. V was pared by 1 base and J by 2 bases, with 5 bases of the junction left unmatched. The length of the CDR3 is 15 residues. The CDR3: CASSLGVTGAYEQYF. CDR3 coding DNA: TGTGCCAGCAGCTTAGGCGTTACAGGGGCCTACGAGCAGTACTTC. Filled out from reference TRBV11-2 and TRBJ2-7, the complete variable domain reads EAGVAQSPRYKIIEKRQSVAFWCNPISGHATLYWYQQILGQGPKLLIQFQNNGVVDDSQLPKDRFSAERLKGVDSTLKIQPAKLEDSAVYLCASSLGVTGAYEQYFGPGTRLTVT.

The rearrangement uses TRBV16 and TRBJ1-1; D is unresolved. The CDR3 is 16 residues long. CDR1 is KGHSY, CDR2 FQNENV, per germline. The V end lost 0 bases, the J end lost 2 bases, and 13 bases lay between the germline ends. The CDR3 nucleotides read TGTGCCAGCAGCCAATCAGTCCGGGATCCAAACACTGAAGCTTTCTTT. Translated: CASSQSVRDPNTEAFF.

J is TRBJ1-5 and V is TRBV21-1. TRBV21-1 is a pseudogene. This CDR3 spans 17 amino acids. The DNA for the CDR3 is TGTGCCAGCAGCAAAGAGGAGGAGGGGTTTAAGAATCAGCCCCAGCATTTT. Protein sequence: CASSKEEEGFKNQPQHF.

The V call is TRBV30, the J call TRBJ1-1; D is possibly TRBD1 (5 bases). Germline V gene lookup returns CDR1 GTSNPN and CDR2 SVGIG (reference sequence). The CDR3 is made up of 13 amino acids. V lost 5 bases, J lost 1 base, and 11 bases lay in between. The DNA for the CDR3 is TGTGCCTGGCGTTGGGGGGGGAACACTGAAGCTTTCTTT. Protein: CAWRWGGNTEAFF.

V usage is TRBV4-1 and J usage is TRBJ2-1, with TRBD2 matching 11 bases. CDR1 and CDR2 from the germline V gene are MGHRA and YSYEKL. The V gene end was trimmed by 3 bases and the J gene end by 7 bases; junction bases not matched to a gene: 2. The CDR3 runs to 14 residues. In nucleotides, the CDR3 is TGCGCCAGCAGCCAGCCTAGCGGGAGGAATGAGCAGTTCTTC. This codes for CASSQPSGRNEQFF.

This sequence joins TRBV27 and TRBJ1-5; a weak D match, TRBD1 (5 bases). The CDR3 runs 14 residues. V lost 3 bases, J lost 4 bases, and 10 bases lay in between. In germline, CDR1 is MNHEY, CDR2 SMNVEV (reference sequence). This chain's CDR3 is CASSFGAENQPQHF. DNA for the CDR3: TGTGCCAGCAGTTTTGGGGCAGAAAATCAGCCCCAGCATTTT.

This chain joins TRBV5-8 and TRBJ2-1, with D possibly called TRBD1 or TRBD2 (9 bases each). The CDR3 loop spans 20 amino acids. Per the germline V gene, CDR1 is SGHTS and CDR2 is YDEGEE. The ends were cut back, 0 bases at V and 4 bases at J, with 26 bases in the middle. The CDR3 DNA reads TGTGCCAGCAGCTTGGGAGGGACAGGGCACGCGGGAGGGCCTTACAATGAGCAGTTCTTC. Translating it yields CASSLGGTGHAGGPYNEQFF.

The CDR3 reads CSALPGTGISYEQYF. The CDR3 DNA follows: TGCAGCGCTTTACCCGGGACAGGAATTTCCTACGAGCAGTACTTC. V usage is TRBV29-1 and J usage is TRBJ2-7, with 8 bases lining up with TRBD1. The CDR3 covers 15 residues. The germline V gene encodes CDR1 SQVTM and CDR2 ANQGSEA. Losses at the gene ends were 7 bases for V and 1 base for J; bases not matched to a gene: 12.

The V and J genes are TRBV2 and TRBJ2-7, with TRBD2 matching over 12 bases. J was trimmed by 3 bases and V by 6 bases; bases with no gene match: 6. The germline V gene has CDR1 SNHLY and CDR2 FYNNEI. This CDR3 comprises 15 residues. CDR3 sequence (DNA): TGTGCCAGCAGAATACTAGCGGGAGGTCTCTACGAGCAGTACTTC. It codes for CASRILAGGLYEQYF.